A single sample is the source of the 27 T cell receptor beta chains below, sequenced in a study of cytomegalovirus exposure and HLA in healthy donors. Generated by immunoSEQ multiplex PCR, the TCRdb table keeps only in-frame clones and is missing some. The table has 70,000 to 75,000 clones, around 96% seen once; the top ten hold under 1.5%. The sample was PBMCs. The receptors originated from a man aged 18 to 30 in good health and CMV-seropositive.

This sequence joins TRBV29-1 and TRBJ2-1; D is possibly TRBD1 (6 bases). CDR1 SQVTM and CDR2 ANQGSEA come from the germline V gene. The CDR3 is 15 residues long. V was clipped by 2 bases and J by 5 bases, with 16 bases between them. The CDR3 nucleotides are TGCAGCGTTGAATCGGGCAGGGGAAAAGACAATGAGCAGTTCTTC. Its translation is CSVESGRGKDNEQFF.

The V and J genes are TRBV7-9 and TRBJ1-2; D is unresolved. The length of the CDR3 is 16 residues. Germline-derived CDR1 and CDR2 are SEHNR and FQNEAQ (reference sequence). Deletions cut 5 bases from V and 1 base from J, with 17 bases between. The CDR3 DNA reads as TGTGCCAGCAGCCCTGGCACATGGCAGATTAACTATGGCTACACCTTC. It is translated as CASSPGTWQINYGYTF. Using reference TRBV7-9 and TRBJ1-2 for the parts outside the CDR3, the full variable domain is DTGVSQNPRHKITKRGQNVTFRCDPISEHNRLYWYRQTLGQGPEFLTYFQNEAQLEKSRLLSDRFSAERPKGSFSTLEIQRTEQGDSAMYLCASSPGTWQINYGYTFGSGTRLTVV.

The rearrangement joins TRBV4-1 to TRBJ2-3; 9 bases are a match to TRBD2. In germline, CDR1 is MGHRA, CDR2 YSYEKL. The J segment lost 3 bases and the V segment lost 6 bases, leaving 10 bases of the junction unmatched. This CDR3 has 16 residues. The CDR3 DNA sequence: TGCGCCAGCAGATCCCGTGCGGGGGGGCCAACAGATACGCAGTATTTT. Its translation is CASRSRAGGPTDTQYF.

The chain is built from TRBV6-5 and TRBJ1-2; 10 bases map to TRBD1. Trimming cost V 9 bases and J 2 bases; bases outside gene matches: 3. Looked up from germline, CDR1 is MNHEY and CDR2 is SVGAGI. The CDR3 length is 13 residues. The CDR3: CASKGQGNYGYTF. The CDR3 coding sequence is TGTGCCAGTAAGGGACAGGGGAACTATGGCTACACCTTC.

The chain combines TRBV18 with TRBJ2-2; a possible D gene is TRBD1 (5 bases). Trimming left V 3 bases short and J 7 bases short, with 9 bases between. The CDR3 is 13 residues long. Germline CDR1 reads KGHSH; CDR2 reads LQKENI. The CDR3 protein is CASSPGRGGELFF. In DNA form, the CDR3 reads TGTGCCAGCTCACCTGGAAGGGGCGGGGAGCTGTTTTTT.

The CDR3 protein is CATLLGGTDTQYF. The DNA of the CDR3 is TGTGCCACCCTTTTGGGCGGCACAGATACGCAGTATTTT. The chain recombines TRBV6-1 with TRBJ2-3; no definite D call. The CDR3 extends over 13 amino acids. Trimming pared 10 bases from V and 1 base from J, leaving 12 bases between. The V gene's germline CDR1 is MNHNS and CDR2 SASEGT.

The CDR3 here is CASTTTGEKILDTEAFF. CDR3 bases: TGTGCCAGTACAACGACAGGGGAAAAGATATTGGACACTGAAGCTTTCTTT. J is TRBJ1-1 and V is TRBV19, with 8 bases lining up with TRBD1. Germline V gene sequence: CDR1 LNHDA, CDR2 SQIVND (reference sequence). The CDR3 spans 17 residues. The J segment lost 3 bases and the V segment lost 7 bases, leaving 16 bases of the junction unmatched.

The rearrangement joins TRBV11-2 to TRBJ2-7; the D gene is possibly TRBD2 (5 bases). CDR3 length: 12 amino acids. Trimming took off 8 bases at V and 6 bases at J, with 14 bases between the two ends. Per the germline V gene, CDR1 is SGHAT and CDR2 is FQNNGV. The DNA for the CDR3 is TGTGCCAGCTCCGAAGGGAGCCCCGAGCAGTACTTC. This gives the protein CASSEGSPEQYF.

The chain couples TRBV11-2 to TRBJ1-1; D is perhaps TRBD1 (5 bases). The CDR3 is 19 amino acids. CDR1 SGHAT and CDR2 FQNNGV come from the germline V gene. Between the trimmed V and J ends, which lost 1 base and 1 base, there was a span of 22 bases. As DNA, the CDR3 is TGTGCCAGCAGCTTAGGAAGGTTGGTTACGGCAGGGTGGAACACTGAAGCTTTCTTT. Its translation is CASSLGRLVTAGWNTEAFF.

This rearrangement joins TRBV18 to TRBJ1-4; 8 nucleotides match TRBD1. The trim removed 2 bases at V and 7 bases at J, leaving 9 bases unmatched. Germline CDR1 is KGHSH and CDR2 is LQKENI. This CDR3 contains 16 residues. CDR3 region: CASSPLDRAFGEKLFF. The CDR3 bases are TGTGCCAGCTCACCATTGGACAGGGCATTTGGTGAAAAACTGTTTTTT. Full variable domain (remainder filled in from reference TRBV18 and TRBJ1-4): NAGVMQNPRHLVRRRGQEARLRCSPMKGHSHVYWYRQLPEEGLKFMVYLQKENIIDESGMPKERFSAEFPKEGPSILRIQQVVRGDSAAYFCASSPLDRAFGEKLFFGSGTQLSVL.

The genes are TRBV7-8 and TRBJ2-5; 7 bases are shared with TRBD2. In germline, CDR1 is SGHVS, CDR2 FQNEAQ. The CDR3 totals 18 residues. V lost 5 bases and J lost 1; bases outside the gene matches: 16. The CDR3 nucleotides read TGTGCCAGCAGCCTAATCGGGTCGGGGGACTACTCCCAAGAGACCCAGTACTTC. Translation gives CASSLIGSGDYSQETQYF.

CDR3 loop: CASSVGTGVVNEQFF. As DNA, the CDR3 is TGTGCCAGCAGCGTCGGGACAGGGGTTGTCAATGAGCAGTTCTTC. The chain joins TRBV9 to TRBJ2-1, with 10 bases fitting TRBD1. Germline CDR1 reads SGDLS; CDR2 reads YYNGEE. The CDR3 is 15 amino acids. V lost 2 bases to trimming and J lost 6 bases; unmatched junction nucleotides: 5.

V gene TRBV5-1 combines with J gene TRBJ1-1; TRBD1 matches at 7 bases. This CDR3 has 14 amino acids. Germline V gives CDR1 SGHRS, CDR2 YFSETQ. V was clipped by 4 bases and J by 6 bases; unmatched bases: 9. CDR3 sequence reads: CASSGIQGIAEAFF. The CDR3 DNA sequence: TGCGCCAGCAGCGGAATACAGGGGATTGCTGAAGCTTTCTTT.

This chain connects TRBV28 to TRBJ1-1; TRBD1 might be the D (5 bases). The V end lost 2 bases, the J end lost 3 bases, and 10 bases lay between the germline ends. The CDR3 spans 14 residues. Germline V gene data show CDR1 as MDHEN and CDR2 as SYDVKM. The CDR3 protein is CASSLGGWDTEAFF. The CDR3 nucleotides are TGTGCCAGCAGTTTAGGGGGGTGGGACACTGAAGCTTTCTTT.

This chain connects TRBV21-1 to TRBJ2-7; the D call TRBD2 from the table was never checked on the DNA. TRBV21-1 is reported as a pseudogene. The CDR3 has 12 residues. The CDR3 nucleotides read TGTGCCAGCAGCAGTACTACCTACGAGCAGTACTTC. Its translation is CASSSTTYEQYF.

The chain employs TRBV7-9 and TRBJ2-2; weak D call: TRBD1 (5 bases). V was cut by 2 bases and J by 0 bases, with 13 bases left in between. CDR1 SEHNR and CDR2 FQNEAQ come from the germline V gene (reference sequence). The CDR3 has 17 residues. The CDR3 protein is CASSLTAGLANTGELFF. The CDR3 bases are TGTGCCAGCAGCTTAACGGCAGGGCTCGCGAACACCGGGGAGCTGTTTTTT.

The chain uses TRBV15 and TRBJ1-5; D is perhaps TRBD1 (5 bases). Between the trimmed V and J ends, which lost 0 bases and 5 bases, there was a span of 14 bases. In germline, CDR1 is LNHNV, CDR2 YYDKDF (reference sequence). This CDR3 has 16 amino acids. Here the CDR3 reads CATSREGRVYDQPQHF. Here the CDR3 DNA reads TGTGCCACCAGCAGAGAGGGCAGGGTTTATGATCAGCCCCAGCATTTT.

This clone was detected only a few times. V and J are TRBV4-2 and TRBJ2-3; 10 positions match TRBD2. In germline, CDR1 is LGHNA, CDR2 YNFKEQ. V dropped 1 base and J dropped 2; count of bases not matched to a gene: 6. The CDR3 extends over 17 amino acids. The CDR3 nucleotides are TGTGCCAGCAGCCAAGTCGTAGCGGGGGGACCCACAGATACGCAGTATTTT. Amino acids: CASSQVVAGGPTDTQYF.

The rearrangement links TRBV28 to TRBJ2-7; perhaps TRBD2 as D (5 bases). Germline loops: CDR1 MDHEN, CDR2 SYDVKM. Trimming pared 5 bases from V and 2 bases from J, leaving 10 bases between. This CDR3 has 13 amino acids. The CDR3 DNA reads TGTGCCAGCAGTCCCGACGGGGCCTACGAGCAGTACTTC. Translated, it gives CASSPDGAYEQYF. Combining the CDR3 with reference TRBV28 and TRBJ2-7 gives the whole variable domain DVKVTQSSRYLVKRTGEKVFLECVQDMDHENMFWYRQDPGLGLRLIYFSYDVKMKEKGDIPEGYSVSREKKERFSLILESASTNQTSMYLCASSPDGAYEQYFGPGTRLTVT.

The CDR3 loop is CASSIPTFNSPLHF. Here the CDR3 DNA reads TGTGCCAGTAGTATTCCGACTTTTAATTCACCCCTCCACTTT. The gene calls are TRBV19 and TRBJ1-6; D remains unclear. Germline lookup yields CDR1 LNHDA and CDR2 SQIVND (reference sequence). Trimming took 3 bases from V and 6 from J, leaving 9 bases between them. CDR3 length: 14 amino acids. Complete variable domain (other parts from reference TRBV19 and TRBJ1-6): DGGITQSPKYLFRKEGQNVTLSCEQNLNHDAMYWYRQDPGQGLRLIYYSQIVNDFQKGDIAEGYSVSREKKESFPLTVTSAQKNPTAFYLCASSIPTFNSPLHFGNGTRLTVT.

This sequence joins TRBV9 and TRBJ2-2, with 14 bases lining up with TRBD2. V dropped 4 bases and J dropped 4; count of bases not matched to a gene: 6. The CDR3 sequence is 17 residues long. Germline CDR1 reads SGDLS; CDR2 reads YYNGEE. The CDR3: CASSPRLAGGSTGELFF. The CDR3 region has the DNA TGTGCCAGCAGCCCTCGACTAGCGGGAGGGAGCACCGGGGAGCTGTTTTTT.

This clone was seen a single time. This sequence joins TRBV7-3 and TRBJ2-3; TRBD1 aligns across 7 bases. The V gene end was trimmed by 4 bases and the J gene end by 4 bases; junction bases not matched to a gene: 5. The CDR3 is 14 amino acids. CDR1 SGHTA and CDR2 FQGTGA come from the germline V gene. This CDR3 reads CASSSRQGPDTQYF. Here the CDR3 DNA reads TGTGCCAGCAGCTCCAGACAGGGCCCAGATACGCAGTATTTT.

The chain joins TRBV18 to TRBJ1-1, with TRBD1 matching over 7 bases. The junction had 1 base not matched to a gene; V was cut back by 5 bases and J by 1 base. The V gene's germline CDR1 is KGHSH and CDR2 LQKENI. The CDR3 runs to 13 residues. The CDR3 loop reads CASSGQENTEAFF. In nucleotides, the CDR3 is TGTGCCAGCTCAGGACAGGAGAACACTGAAGCTTTCTTT.

The chain recombines TRBV6-5 with TRBJ1-1, with 7 nucleotides matching TRBD1. The J segment lost 7 bases and the V segment lost 5 bases, leaving 7 bases of the junction unmatched. The CDR3 covers 13 residues. CDR1 is MNHEY, CDR2 SVGAGI, per germline. The CDR3, as DNA: TGTGCCAGCAGTCGCCCGGGACAGTATGAAGCTTTCTTT. This encodes CASSRPGQYEAFF.

The V call is TRBV7-2, the J call TRBJ2-3; 12 bases map to TRBD2. This CDR3 spans 16 amino acids. The trim removed 5 bases at V and 4 bases at J, leaving 7 bases unmatched. The germline V gene has CDR1 SGHTA and CDR2 FQGNSA. The CDR3 reads CASSPRLAGAADTQYF. The CDR3 bases are TGTGCCAGCAGCCCTCGACTAGCGGGGGCGGCAGATACGCAGTATTTT.

In its sample, this clone was seen once. This sequence joins TRBV4-2 and TRBJ2-4; possibly TRBD2 for D (6 bases). The CDR3 has 16 residues. Trimming shortened V by 0 bases and J by 0 bases, and 9 bases separated the two germline ends. Germline-derived CDR1 and CDR2 are LGHNA and YNFKEQ. CDR3 sequence (DNA): TGTGCCAGCAGCCAAGAGGCGGGACTAGCCAAAAACATTCAGTACTTC. This encodes CASSQEAGLAKNIQYF.

The chain carries TRBV5-8 and TRBJ1-2, with TRBD1 as a possible D gene (6 bases). This CDR3 is 14 amino acids long. Germline V lookup: CDR1 SGHTS, CDR2 YDEGEE. Trimming pared 0 bases from V and 4 bases from J, leaving 10 bases between. CDR3 in DNA: TGTGCCAGCAGCTTGGTGGGACACCGCTATGGCTACACCTTC. The encoded protein is CASSLVGHRYGYTF.